This T cell receptor (beta chain) was sequenced for a study of blood T cell repertoires in COVID-19. Source study methods: Scientists estimated how many nucleated cells there were by amplifying reference gene primers. The data were produced by immunoSEQ multiplex PCR, yet TCRdb's version contains in-frame clones alone and is incomplete. V, J and clone size are those of that table, while D and trimming were read from the DNA. The sample lists more than 300,000 clones, around nine tenths occurring once. Those who participated ranged in age from 18 to 89 years and resided in about two dozen US areas. Participant-given clinical history determined each cohort assignment. Germline CDR1 MNHEY, CDR2 SVGEGT. There are 14 residues in the CDR3. V was cut by 2 bases and J by 1 base, with 5 bases left in between.

This clonotype was obtained from a woman aged 25 to 45 who had been exposed to COVID-19. The chain recombines TRBV6-2 or TRBV6-3 with TRBJ2-2; D is unresolved. Source material: PBMCs or T cells enriched from blood (not recorded which). CDR3 in DNA: TGTGCCAGCAGTTACCCCAGGAACACCGGGGAGCTGTTTTTT. Translating it yields CASSYPRNTGELFF.